This T cell receptor beta chain was retrieved from a study of T cells in Graves' hyperthyroidism and ophthalmopathy. V dropped 2 bases and J dropped 1 base, with 17 bases sitting between them. Germline CDR1 and CDR2: LGHNA and YSLEER. This CDR3 is built from 17 residues. Amplified regions were TCR beta CDR3 sequences from RNA transcripts. HTBI primers drove first-round RT-PCR of the TCR CDR3. MiXCR, run by TCRdb on the multiplex PCR reads, gives a single entry per CDR3 protein. Of about 210,000 distinct CDR3 sequences in the sample, about a sixth are singletons; the top ten hold approximately 40%. Patients between 18 and 65 years old had hyperthyroidism, newly diagnosed and lasting under 2 months.

Sequenced material: blood. The clonotype was recovered from a man in his forties with Graves' hyperthyroidism. J is TRBJ1-1 and V is TRBV4-3; D might be TRBD1 (5 bases). The CDR3 loop reads CASSQSAGRGWNTEAFF. CDR3 DNA: TGCGCCAGCAGCCAATCCGCGGGGCGTGGGTGGAACACTGAAGCTTTCTTT.